The T cell receptor (beta chain) under discussion was sequenced for a study of shared T cell receptors in the human thymus. Using immunoSEQ multiplex PCR, the repertoire was profiled, and TCRdb retains in-frame clones only, with some absent. Found here are roughly 550,000 clones, 70% to 80% of them singletons; the top ten hold roughly 0.013%. Germline V CDR1 and CDR2: MNHNS, SASEGT. V lost 6 bases and J lost 3, with 12 bases in between. This CDR3 has 13 residues. The data were also submitted as part of a second study, on human thymus T cells. That paper notes: Healthy Finnish infants having corrective surgery for congenital heart defects served as donors. Thymus was obtained from resections taken during corrective heart surgery. Usage of V and J genes appeared biased in thymic and blood repertoires. Related research examined unrelated individuals and reported that their thymic repertoires overlapped highly.

This receptor was identified in a boy in the first two years of life with a congenital heart defect. The sample taken for sequencing was thymocytes. V usage is TRBV6-1 and J usage is TRBJ2-7; D remains ambiguous. CDR3 loop: CASRSVIDYEQYF. The CDR3 DNA reads TGTGCCAGCAGGTCTGTAATAGACTACGAGCAGTACTTC.